The clone carrying this TCR beta chain has ten or more counts. This record belongs to a study of low-dose radiotherapy and immunotherapy resistance in tumors. Overall study context: Cohort 2 was treated with 1 Gy per fraction every two weeks, amounting to 13 Gy across 26 weeks.

Time point in this sample: after trial treatment. Treatment described: LDRT plus nivolumab, ipilimumab, low-dose cyclophosphamide and aspirin (RACIN trial). The donors' regimen was nivolumab, ipilimumab, aspirin, low-dose cyclophosphamide and low-dose radiotherapy. Qualifying patients carried advanced solid tumors devoid of tumor-infiltrating lymphocytes. V was clipped by 0 bases and J by 2 bases, with 12 bases between them. CDR3 length: 15 residues. The germline V gene encodes CDR1 DFQATT and CDR2 SNEGSKA (reference sequence). Priming of first-strand cDNA relied on TRAV- and TRBV-specific primers (covering alpha and beta chains). Over approximately 20 PCR cycles, TCRs were amplified from a constant-region primer and V-primer adapter. In vitro transcription was used to amplify the isolated mRNA. TCRdb independently ran MiXCR on the reads; one entry per CDR3 protein. The table shows some 100,000 distinct CDR3 sequences, with approximately 22% occurring only once.

The clonotype comes from a female donor with ovarian cancer. The chain uses TRBV20-1 and TRBJ2-3; D is perhaps TRBD1 (6 bases). The source was PBMCs, collected after low-dose radiotherapy plus immunotherapy. Here the CDR3 DNA reads TGCAGTGCTAGAGATGCCGGACAGAACACAGATACGCAGTATTTT. It translates to CSARDAGQNTDTQYF.